The T cell receptor beta chain under discussion was sequenced for a study of blood T cell repertoires in COVID-19 (TCRdb year 2020). Describing the broader study: For ImmuneRACE Cohort 3, a participant was defined as recovered based on two consecutive negative NP/OP PCR tests, clearance by a healthcare professional, or resolution of symptoms. Collaborator samples came from the United States, Italy and Spain and covered acute and convalescent phases of COVID-19. The prospective study material was composed of cDNA or gDNA derived from T cells, B-cell-depleted T cells, or PBMCs. The dataset comprised deeply sampled blood TCRbeta repertoires from subjects exposed to, actively infected with, or recovered from COVID-19. The repertoires were released in a freely available public database intended as a resource for research on the immune response to SARS-CoV-2. The samples were drawn from two sources: the first 160 participants of the ongoing ImmuneRACE study, and 950 to 1,500 subjects contributed by 6 global collaborators. Sample metadata almost always included a de-identified subject ID, COVID-19 status, age in years and sex. Where available, HLA class I and class II types were taken from metadata supplied by the sample provider and were not determined by assay-based typing.

The paper as a whole reports these results and caveats: Clinical and demographic metadata were provided uncurated, with the amount varying by source and participant.

Its CDR3 holds 15 amino acids, cysteine through phenylalanine. Only the CDR3 DNA is retained, 45 bases long and in frame from the first base. V is reduced by 6 bases and J by 4 bases, leaving a spacing of 18 bases between them. CDR1 and CDR2 were assigned from the germline V gene as MNHEY and SVGEGT. The immunoSEQ Assay, a bias-controlled multiplex PCR, was used to amplify TCRbeta CDR3 regions from genomic DNA. For the original study's pipeline: The number of nucleated cells in each sample was estimated from the amplification of reference gene primers within the assay. To quantify the absolute abundance of each unique TCRbeta CDR3 rearrangement, sequence reads were collapsed and filtered. For each sample, productive Simpson clonality was calculated as the square root of Simpson's diversity index across productive rearrangements. Entries here come from immuneACCESS through TCRdb and include only in-frame sequences with V and J called. Some clones fail to appear in such tables; in the studies checked, an unresolved V gene covers under half of the shortfall, and the cause of the remainder is unknown. D and trimming were read from the DNA, whereas the V and J calls and clone size are those reported in that table. The sample contains roughly 210,000 clones, roughly 84% of them found a single time. The top ten hold 7% to 9% of the sample.

Participants in the prospective study were enrolled through a virtual design, were aged about 18 to 90 years, and lived in roughly 24 United States geographic areas. Cohort assignment in the prospective study relied on participant-reported clinical history from a screening survey and a study questionnaire. In the prospective study, mobile phlebotomists collected whole blood, serum and a nasopharyngeal or oropharyngeal swab from each participant. Prospective study participants could optionally give additional blood draws and questionnaires over an approximately 2-month period. Before DNA extraction, prospective study blood samples were shipped either frozen or at room temperature. A word on this clone: What antigen it recognizes has not been identified. Base qualities are not provided; no much larger clone lies one nucleotide away.

The receptor chain draws on TRBV6-2 or TRBV6-3 and TRBJ1-1, with no confidently assigned D gene. This TCR was sampled from a man aged 30-40 years in a cohort exposed to, infected with or recovered from COVID-19 (not recorded which). Sequencing input: PBMCs or T cells enriched from blood (not recorded which). CDR3 reads: CASSLITVVGTEAFF. The DNA is as follows: TGTGCCAGCAGCCTTATTACAGTTGTTGGCACTGAAGCTTTCTTT.